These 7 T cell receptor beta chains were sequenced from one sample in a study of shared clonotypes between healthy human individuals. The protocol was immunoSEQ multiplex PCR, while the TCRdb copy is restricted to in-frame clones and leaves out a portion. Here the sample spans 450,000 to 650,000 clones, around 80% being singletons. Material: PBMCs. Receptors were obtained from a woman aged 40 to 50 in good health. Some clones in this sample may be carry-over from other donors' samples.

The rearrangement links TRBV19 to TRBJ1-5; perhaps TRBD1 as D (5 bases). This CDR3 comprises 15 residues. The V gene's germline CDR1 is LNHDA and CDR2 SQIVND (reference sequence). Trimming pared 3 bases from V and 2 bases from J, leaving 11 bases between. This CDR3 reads CASSIQGVGNQPQHF. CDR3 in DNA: TGTGCCAGTAGTATTCAGGGCGTGGGCAATCAGCCCCAGCATTTT.

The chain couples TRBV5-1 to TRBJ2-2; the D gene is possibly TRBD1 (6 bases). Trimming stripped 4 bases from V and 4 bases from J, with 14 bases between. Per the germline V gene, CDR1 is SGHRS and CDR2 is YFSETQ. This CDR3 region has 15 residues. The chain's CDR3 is CASSHLDRTTGELFF. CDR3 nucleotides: TGCGCCAGCAGCCACCTGGACAGAACCACCGGGGAGCTGTTTTTT.

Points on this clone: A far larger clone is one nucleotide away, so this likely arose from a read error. CDR3 in DNA: TGTGCCTGGAGTACCTCACGCGTTAGCGCCGGGGGGCTGTTTTTT. Residues: CAWSTSRVSAGGLFF. The rearrangement joins TRBV30 to TRBJ2-2, with a weak D call TRBD2 (6 bases). The CDR3 runs 15 residues. Germline CDR1 GTSNPN, CDR2 SVGIG (reference sequence). The whole variable domain, filled in from reference TRBV30 and TRBJ2-2, reads SQTIHQWPATLVQPVGSPLSLECTVEGTSNPNLYWYRQAAGRGLQLLFYSVGIGQISSEVPQNLSASRPQDRQFILSSKKLLLSDSGFYLCAWSTSRVSAGGLFFGEGSRLTVL.

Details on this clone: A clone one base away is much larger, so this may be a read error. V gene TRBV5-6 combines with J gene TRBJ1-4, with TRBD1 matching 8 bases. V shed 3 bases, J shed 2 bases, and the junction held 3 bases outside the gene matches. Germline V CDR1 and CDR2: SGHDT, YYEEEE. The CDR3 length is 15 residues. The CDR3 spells CASSSQGATNEKLFF. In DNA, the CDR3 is TGTGCCAGCAGCTCCCAGGGGGCGACTAATGAAAAACTGTTTTTT. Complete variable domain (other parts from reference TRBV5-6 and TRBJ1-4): DAGVTQSPTHLIKTRGQQVTLRCSPKSGHDTVSWYQQALGQGPQFIFQYYEEEERQRGNFPDRFSGHQFPNYSSELNVNALLLGDSALYLCASSSQGATNEKLFFGSGTQLSVL.

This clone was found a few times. CDR3 sequence reads: CASKGGWNTGELFF. CDR3 DNA: TGTGCCAGCAAAGGGGGTTGGAACACCGGGGAGCTGTTTTTT. The chain combines TRBV21-1 with TRBJ2-2; the table's TRBD1 call for D was not verified on the DNA. TRBV21-1 is classified as a pseudogene. The CDR3 runs to 14 residues.

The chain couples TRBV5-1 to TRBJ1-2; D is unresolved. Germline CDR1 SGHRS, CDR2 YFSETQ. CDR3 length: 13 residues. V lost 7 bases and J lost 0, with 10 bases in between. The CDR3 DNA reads TGCGCCAGCGGTCAGAGCGCTAACTATGGCTACACCTTC. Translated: CASGQSANYGYTF.

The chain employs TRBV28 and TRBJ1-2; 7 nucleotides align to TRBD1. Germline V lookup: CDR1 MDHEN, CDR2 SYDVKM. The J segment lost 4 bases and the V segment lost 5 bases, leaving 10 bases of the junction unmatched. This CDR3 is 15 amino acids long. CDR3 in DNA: TGTGCCAGCAGTAGCCGACGACAGGGAGGCTATGGCTACACCTTC. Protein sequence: CASSSRRQGGYGYTF.